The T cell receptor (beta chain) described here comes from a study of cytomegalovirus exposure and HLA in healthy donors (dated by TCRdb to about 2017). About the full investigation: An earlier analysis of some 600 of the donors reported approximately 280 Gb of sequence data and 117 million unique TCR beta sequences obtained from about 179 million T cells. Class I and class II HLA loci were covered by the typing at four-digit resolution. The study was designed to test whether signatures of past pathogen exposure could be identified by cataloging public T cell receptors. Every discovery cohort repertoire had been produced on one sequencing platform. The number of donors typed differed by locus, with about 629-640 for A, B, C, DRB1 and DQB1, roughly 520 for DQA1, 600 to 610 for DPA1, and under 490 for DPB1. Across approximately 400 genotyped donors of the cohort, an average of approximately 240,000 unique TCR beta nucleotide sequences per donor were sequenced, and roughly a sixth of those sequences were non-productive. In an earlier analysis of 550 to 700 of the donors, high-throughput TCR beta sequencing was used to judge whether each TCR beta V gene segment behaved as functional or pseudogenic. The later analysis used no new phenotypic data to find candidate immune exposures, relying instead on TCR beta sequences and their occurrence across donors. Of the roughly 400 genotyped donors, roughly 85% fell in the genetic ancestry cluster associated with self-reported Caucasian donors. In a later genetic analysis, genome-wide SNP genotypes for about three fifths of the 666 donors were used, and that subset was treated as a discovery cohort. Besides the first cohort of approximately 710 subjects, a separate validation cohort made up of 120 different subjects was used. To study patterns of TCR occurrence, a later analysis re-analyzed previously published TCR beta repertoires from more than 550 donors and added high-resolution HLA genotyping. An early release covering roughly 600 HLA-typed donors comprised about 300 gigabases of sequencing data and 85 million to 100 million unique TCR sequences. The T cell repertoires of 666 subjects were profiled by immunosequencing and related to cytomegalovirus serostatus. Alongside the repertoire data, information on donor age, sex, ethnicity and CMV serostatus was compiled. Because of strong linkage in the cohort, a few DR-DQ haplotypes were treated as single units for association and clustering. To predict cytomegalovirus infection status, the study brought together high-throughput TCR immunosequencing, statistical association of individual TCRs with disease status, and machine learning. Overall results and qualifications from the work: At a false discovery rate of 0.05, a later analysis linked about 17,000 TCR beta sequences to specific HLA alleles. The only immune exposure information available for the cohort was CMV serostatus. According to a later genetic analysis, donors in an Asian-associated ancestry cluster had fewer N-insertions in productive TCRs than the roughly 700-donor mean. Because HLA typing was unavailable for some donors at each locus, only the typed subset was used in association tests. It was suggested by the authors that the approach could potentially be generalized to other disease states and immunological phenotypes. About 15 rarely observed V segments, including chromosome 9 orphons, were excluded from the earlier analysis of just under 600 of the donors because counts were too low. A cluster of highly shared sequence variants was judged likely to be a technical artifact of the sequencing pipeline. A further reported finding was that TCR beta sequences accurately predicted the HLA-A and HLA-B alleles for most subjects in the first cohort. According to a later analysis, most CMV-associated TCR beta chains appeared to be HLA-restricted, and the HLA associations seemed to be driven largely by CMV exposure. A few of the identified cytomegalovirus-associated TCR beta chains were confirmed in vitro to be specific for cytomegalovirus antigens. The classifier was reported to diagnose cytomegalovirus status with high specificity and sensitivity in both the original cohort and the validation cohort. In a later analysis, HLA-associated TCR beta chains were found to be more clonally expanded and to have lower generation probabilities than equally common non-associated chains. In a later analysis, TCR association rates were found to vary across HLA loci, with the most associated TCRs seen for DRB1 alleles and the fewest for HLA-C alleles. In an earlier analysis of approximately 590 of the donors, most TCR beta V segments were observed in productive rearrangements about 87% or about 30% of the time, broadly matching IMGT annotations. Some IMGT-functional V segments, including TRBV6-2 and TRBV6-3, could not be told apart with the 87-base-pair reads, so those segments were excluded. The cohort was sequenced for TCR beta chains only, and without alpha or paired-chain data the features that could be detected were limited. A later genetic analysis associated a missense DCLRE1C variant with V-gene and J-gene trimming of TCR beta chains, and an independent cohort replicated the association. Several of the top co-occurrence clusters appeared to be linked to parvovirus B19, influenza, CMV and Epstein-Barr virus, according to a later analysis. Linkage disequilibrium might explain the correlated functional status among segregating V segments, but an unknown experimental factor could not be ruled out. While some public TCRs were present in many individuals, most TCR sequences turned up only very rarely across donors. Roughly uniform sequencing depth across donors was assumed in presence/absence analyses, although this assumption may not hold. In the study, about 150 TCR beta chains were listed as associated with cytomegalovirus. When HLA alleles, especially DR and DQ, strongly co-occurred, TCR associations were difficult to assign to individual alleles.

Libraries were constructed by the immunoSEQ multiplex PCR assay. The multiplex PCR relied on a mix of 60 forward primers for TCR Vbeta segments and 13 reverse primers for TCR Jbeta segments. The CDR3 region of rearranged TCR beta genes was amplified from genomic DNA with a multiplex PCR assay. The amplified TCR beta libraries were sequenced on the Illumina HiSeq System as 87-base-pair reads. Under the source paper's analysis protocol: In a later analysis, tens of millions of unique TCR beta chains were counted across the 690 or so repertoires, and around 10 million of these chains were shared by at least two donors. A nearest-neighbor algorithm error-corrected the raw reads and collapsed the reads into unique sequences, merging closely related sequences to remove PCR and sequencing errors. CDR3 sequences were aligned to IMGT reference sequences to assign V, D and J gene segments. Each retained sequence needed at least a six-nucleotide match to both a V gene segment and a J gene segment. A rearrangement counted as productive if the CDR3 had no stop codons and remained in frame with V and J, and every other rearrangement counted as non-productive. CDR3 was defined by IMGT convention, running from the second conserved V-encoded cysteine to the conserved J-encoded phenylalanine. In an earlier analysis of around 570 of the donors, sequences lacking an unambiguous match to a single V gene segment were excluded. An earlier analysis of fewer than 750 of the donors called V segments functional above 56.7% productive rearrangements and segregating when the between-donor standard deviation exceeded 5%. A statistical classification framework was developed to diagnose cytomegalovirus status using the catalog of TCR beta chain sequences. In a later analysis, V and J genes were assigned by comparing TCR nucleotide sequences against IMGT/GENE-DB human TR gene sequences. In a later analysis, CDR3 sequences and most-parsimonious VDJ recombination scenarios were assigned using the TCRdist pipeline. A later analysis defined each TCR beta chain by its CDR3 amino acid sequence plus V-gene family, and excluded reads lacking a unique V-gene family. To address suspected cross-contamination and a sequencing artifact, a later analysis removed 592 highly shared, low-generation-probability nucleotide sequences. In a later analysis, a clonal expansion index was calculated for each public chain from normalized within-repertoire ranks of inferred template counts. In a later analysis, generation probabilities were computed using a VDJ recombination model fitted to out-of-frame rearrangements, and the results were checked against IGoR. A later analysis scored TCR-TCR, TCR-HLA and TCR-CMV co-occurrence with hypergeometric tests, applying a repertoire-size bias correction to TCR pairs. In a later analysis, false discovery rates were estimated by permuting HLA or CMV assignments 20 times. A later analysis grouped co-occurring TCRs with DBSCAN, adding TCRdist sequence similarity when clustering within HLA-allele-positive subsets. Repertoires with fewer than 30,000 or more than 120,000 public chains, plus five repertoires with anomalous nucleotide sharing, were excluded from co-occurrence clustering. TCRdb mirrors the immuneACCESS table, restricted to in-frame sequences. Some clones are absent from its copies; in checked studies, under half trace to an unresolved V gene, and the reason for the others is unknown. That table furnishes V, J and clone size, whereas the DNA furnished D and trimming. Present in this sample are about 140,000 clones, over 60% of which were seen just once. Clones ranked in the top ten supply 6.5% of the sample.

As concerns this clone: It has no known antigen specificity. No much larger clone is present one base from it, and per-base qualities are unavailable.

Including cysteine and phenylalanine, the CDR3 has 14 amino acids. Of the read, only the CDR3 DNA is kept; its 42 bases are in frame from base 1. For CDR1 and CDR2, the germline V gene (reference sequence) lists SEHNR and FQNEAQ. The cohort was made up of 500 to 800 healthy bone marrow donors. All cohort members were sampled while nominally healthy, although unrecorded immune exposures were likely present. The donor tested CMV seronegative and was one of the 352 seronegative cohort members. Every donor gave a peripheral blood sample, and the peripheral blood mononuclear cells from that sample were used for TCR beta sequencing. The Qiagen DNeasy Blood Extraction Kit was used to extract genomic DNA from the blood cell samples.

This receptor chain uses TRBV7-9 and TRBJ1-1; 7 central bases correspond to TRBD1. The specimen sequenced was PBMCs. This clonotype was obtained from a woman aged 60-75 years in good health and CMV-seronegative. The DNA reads TGTTCCCTCCGACAGGGTACGGGGAACACTGAAGCTTTCTTT. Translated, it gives CSLRQGTGNTEAFF.